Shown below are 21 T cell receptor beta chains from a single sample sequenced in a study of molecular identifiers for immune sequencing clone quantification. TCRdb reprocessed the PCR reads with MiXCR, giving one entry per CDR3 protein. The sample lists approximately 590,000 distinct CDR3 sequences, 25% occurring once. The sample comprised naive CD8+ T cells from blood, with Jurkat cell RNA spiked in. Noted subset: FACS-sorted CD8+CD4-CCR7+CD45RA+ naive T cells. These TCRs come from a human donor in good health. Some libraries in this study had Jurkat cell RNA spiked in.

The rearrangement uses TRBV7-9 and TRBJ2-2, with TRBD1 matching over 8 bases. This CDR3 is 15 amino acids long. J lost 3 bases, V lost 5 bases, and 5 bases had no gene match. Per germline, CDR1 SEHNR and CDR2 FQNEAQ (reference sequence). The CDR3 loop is CASSPRGRDTGELFF. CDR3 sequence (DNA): TGTGCCAGCAGCCCCAGGGGGCGGGACACCGGGGAGCTGTTTTTT.

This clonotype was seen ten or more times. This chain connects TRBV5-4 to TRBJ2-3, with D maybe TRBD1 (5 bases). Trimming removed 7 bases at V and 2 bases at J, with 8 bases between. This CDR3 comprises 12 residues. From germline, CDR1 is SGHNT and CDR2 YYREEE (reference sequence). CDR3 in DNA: TGTGCCAGCGCAGGGCACACAGATACGCAGTATTTT. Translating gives CASAGHTDTQYF.

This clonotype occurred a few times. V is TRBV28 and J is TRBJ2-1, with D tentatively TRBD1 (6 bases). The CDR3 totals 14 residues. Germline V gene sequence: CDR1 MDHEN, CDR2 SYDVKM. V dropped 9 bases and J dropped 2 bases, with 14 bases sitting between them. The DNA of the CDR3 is TGTGCCAGTCACCAGGGGCGACCCTACAATGAGCAGTTCTTC. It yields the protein CASHQGRPYNEQFF.

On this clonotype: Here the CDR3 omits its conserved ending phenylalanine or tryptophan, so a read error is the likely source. This chain's CDR3 is CASSQDWDQETQYV. The CDR3 coding sequence is TGCGCCAGCAGCCAAGATTGGGATCAAGAGACCCAGTACGTC. The rearrangement uses TRBV4-3 and TRBJ2-5; D unresolved. This CDR3 region has 14 residues. Germline values: CDR1 LGHNA, CDR2 YSLEER. Trimming stripped 0 bases from V and 2 bases from J, with 7 bases between.

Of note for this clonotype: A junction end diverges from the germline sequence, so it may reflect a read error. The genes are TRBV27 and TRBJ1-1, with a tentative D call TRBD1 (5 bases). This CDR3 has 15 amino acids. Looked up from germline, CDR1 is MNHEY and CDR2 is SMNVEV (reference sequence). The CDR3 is CASSLLAGLKTEAFF. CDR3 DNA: TGTGCCAGCAGTTTATTGGCAGGGCTGAAGACTGAAGCTTTCTTT.

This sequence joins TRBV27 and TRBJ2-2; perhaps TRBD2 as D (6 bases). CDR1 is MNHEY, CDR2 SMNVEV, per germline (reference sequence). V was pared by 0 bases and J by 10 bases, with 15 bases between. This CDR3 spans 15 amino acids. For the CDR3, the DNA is TGTGCCAGCAGTTTATCTGCGGGGAGCCCTGAGGAGCTGTTTTTT. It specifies CASSLSAGSPEELFF.

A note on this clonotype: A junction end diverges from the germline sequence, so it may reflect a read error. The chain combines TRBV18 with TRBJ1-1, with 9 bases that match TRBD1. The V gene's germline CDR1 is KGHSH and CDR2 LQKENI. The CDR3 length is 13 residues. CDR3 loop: CASSGQGSTEASF. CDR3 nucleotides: TGTGCCAGCTCAGGACAGGGGAGCACTGAAGCTTCCTTT.

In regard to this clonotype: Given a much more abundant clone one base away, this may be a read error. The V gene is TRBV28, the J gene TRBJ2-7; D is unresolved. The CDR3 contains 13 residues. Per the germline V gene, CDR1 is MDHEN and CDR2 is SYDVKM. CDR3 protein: CAGSLGWAYEQYF. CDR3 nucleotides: TGTGCCGGCAGTTTGGGTTGGGCCTACGAGCAGTACTTC.

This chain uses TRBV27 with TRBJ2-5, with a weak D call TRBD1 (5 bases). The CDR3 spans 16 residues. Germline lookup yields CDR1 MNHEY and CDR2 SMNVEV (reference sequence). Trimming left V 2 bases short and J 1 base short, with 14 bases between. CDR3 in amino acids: CASSLDHDSTQETQYF. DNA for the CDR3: TGTGCCAGCAGTTTAGACCACGACAGTACCCAAGAGACCCAGTACTTC.

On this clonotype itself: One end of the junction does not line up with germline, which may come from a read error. The CDR3 coding sequence is TGTGCCCGCAGTACCGGCGGCAGGGAGGGCTACGAGCAGTACTTC. Encoded protein: CARSTGGREGYEQYF. The rearrangement joins TRBV6-2 or TRBV6-3 to TRBJ2-7; 7 positions agree with TRBD2. The CDR3 has 15 residues. Per germline, CDR1 MNHEY and CDR2 SVGEGT.

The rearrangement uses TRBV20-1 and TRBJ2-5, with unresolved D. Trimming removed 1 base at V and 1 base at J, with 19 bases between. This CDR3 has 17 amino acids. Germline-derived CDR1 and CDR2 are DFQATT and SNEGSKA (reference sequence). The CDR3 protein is CSARVPLTRPTQETQYF. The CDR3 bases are TGCAGTGCTAGAGTACCCTTGACTCGCCCAACCCAAGAGACCCAGTACTTC.

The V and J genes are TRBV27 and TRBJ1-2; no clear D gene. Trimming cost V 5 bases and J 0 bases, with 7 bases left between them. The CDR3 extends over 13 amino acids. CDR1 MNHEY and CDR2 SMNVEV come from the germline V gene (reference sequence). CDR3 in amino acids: CASSKSTNYGYTF. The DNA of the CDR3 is TGTGCCAGCAGTAAAAGTACTAACTATGGCTACACCTTC.

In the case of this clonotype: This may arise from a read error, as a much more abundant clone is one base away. The CDR3 reads CASSSEVGLSANEQYF. The CDR3 DNA sequence: TGTGCCAGCAGCTCGGAAGTGGGACTAAGCGCCAACGAGCAGTACTTC. The chain recombines TRBV7-6 with TRBJ2-7; 7 nucleotides line up with TRBD2. The trim removed 4 bases at V and 5 bases at J, leaving 14 bases unmatched. The CDR3 covers 16 residues. Germline CDR1 reads SGHVS; CDR2 reads FNYEAQ.

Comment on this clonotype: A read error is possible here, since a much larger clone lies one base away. CDR3 protein: CSVELVDKNTGELFF. The DNA for the CDR3 is TGCAGCGTTGAACTAGTGGATAAGAACACCGGGGAGCTGTTTTTT. The chain combines TRBV29-1 with TRBJ2-2; no clear D. CDR3 length equals 15 residues. The V end was cut by 2 bases, the J end by 1 base, with 11 bases between. Germline V lookup: CDR1 SQVTM, CDR2 ANQGSEA.

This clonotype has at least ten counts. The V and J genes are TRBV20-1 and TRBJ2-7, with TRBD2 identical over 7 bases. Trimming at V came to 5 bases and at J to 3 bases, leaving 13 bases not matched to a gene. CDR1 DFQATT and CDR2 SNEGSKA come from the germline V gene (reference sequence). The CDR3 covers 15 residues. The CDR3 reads CSAASLGLADYEQYF. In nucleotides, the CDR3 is TGCAGTGCTGCATCCCTCGGTCTAGCGGACTACGAGCAGTACTTC.

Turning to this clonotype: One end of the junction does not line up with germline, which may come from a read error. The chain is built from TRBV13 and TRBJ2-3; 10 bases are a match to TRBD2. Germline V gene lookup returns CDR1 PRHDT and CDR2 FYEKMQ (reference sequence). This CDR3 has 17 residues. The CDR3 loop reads CAGSGLAVLGLEDTQYF. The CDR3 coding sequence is TGTGCCGGCAGCGGACTAGCGGTTCTCGGGCTTGAAGATACGCAGTATTTT.

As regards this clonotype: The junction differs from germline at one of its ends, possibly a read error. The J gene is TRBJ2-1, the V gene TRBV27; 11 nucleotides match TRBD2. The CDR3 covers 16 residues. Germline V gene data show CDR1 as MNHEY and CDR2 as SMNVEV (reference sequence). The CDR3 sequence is CASSVLAGGPLNEPFF. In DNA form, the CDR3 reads TGTGCCAGCAGTGTTTTAGCGGGAGGGCCTCTTAATGAGCCGTTCTTC.

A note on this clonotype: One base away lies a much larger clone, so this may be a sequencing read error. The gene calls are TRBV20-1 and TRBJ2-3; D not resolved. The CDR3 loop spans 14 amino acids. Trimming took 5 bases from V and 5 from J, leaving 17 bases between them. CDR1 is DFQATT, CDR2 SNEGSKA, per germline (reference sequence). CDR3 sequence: CSAGVSGPIDTQYF. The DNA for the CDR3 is TGCAGTGCTGGAGTCTCAGGACCGATAGATACGCAGTATTTT.

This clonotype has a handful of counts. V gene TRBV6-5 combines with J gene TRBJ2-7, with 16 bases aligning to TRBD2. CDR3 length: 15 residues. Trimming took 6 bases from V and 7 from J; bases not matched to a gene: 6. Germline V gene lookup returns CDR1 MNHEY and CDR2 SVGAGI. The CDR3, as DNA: TGTGCCAGCAGACCGGGACTAGCGGGAGGGCGTGAGCAGTACTTC. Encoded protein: CASRPGLAGGREQYF.

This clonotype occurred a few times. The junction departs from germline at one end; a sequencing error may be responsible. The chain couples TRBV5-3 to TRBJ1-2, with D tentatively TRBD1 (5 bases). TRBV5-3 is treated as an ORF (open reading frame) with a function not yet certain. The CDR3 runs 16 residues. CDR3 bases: TGTGCCAGCAGCTATGGGGACGCTCGCCCCATCTATGGCTACACCTTC. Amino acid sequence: CASSYGDARPIYGYTF.

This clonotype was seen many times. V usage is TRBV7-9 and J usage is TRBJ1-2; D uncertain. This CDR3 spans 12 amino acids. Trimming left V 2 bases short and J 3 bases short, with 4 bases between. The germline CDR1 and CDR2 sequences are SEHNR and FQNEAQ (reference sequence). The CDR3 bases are TGTGCCAGCAGCTTATCAGACTATGGCTACACCTTC. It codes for CASSLSDYGYTF.